The source of this TCR beta chain is a study of STAT3 mutations in large granular lymphocyte leukemia. At the level of the study: Immunosuppressive therapy was given to more than half of T-LGLL patients. The study, taken as a whole, reports: In T-cell large granular lymphocyte leukemia, about half of patients showed multiple immunodominant subclonotypes.

Germline CDR1 and CDR2: LGHNA and YSLEER. The CDR3 loop spans 15 amino acids. The V and J ends lost 0 bases and 5 bases respectively, with 13 bases between them. A note on this clone: Its antigen is as yet unknown.

Assay: immunoSEQ multiplex PCR; the TCRdb copy retains only in-frame clones and omits some. The sample contains several thousand clones, roughly nine tenths of which appear only once. The specimen was peripheral blood mononuclear cells. This sequence was found in a man older than 75 with T-cell large granular lymphocyte leukemia. Some clones in this sample may be carry-over from other donors' samples. The chain is built from TRBV4-3 and TRBJ2-5; D unclear. The CDR3, as DNA: TGCGCCAGCAGCCAAGATCGGATCCCTTGGGAGACCCAGTACTTC. Its protein product is CASSQDRIPWETQYF.